This T cell receptor delta chain was observed in a study of γδ T cells in repeated Plasmodium falciparum infection. Flow sorting of PBMC yielded separate Vgamma9/Vdelta2+ and Vdelta2-negative gammadelta T cell populations for bulk repertoire analysis. In this sample, this clone turned up many times. This CDR3 is built from 15 residues. The germline V gene encodes CDR1 GEAIGNYY and CDR2 EKD. Trimming stripped 0 bases from V and 3 bases from J, with 13 bases between. TRG and TRD sequences were obtained from every sorted gammadelta sample. TCRdb called clones from the multiplex PCR reads again using CATT. The sample records 80,000 to 95,000 delta-chain clones, over 1.3% being singletons.

The chain uses TRDV2 and TRDJ1; D is unclear. The sequencing sample was made of gamma-delta T cells from blood. The source is a pool of human donors (malaria-infected and uninfected, not separated). The DNA of the CDR3 is TGTGCCTGTGACACCTTGGAGGGAAACTCCGATAAACTCATCTTT. Its protein product is CACDTLEGNSDKLIF.